This T cell receptor beta chain was obtained from a study of T cells in Graves' hyperthyroidism and ophthalmopathy. At the level of the study: Peripheral blood sampling occurred at initial diagnosis, before any treatment.

There are 15 residues in the CDR3. Germline assignment: CDR1 LNHNV and CDR2 YYDKDF (reference sequence). V was pared by 0 bases and J by 1 base, with 7 bases between. Study-wide results and limits: Before onset, by a median of approximately 5.9 months, the model predicted ophthalmopathy.

This clonotype was seen more than once but under ten times. Its antigen remains unidentified. Any patient presenting with uncontrolled infection, other autoimmune disease, pregnancy or lactation was left out. Clinicians diagnosed patients from clinical symptoms, serum thyroxine and TRAb, thyroid ultrasound and orbital computed tomography. Researchers amplified the TCR beta CDR3 regions from RNA transcripts. The HTBI set primed first-round TCR CDR3 RT-PCR. TCRdb fed the multiplex PCR reads into MiXCR, producing one record per CDR3 protein. This sample carries some 440,000 distinct CDR3 sequences, about 15% of them seen once, and the ten largest clones take 13% to 15%.

The J gene is TRBJ1-5, the V gene TRBV15; D is perhaps TRBD1 (5 bases). The sequenced material came from blood. This TCR was sampled from a woman between 18 and 30 years old with Graves' hyperthyroidism. CDR3 in amino acids: CATSREGLSNQPQHF. The CDR3 DNA is TGTGCCACCAGCAGAGAGGGACTCAGCAATCAGCCCCAGCATTTT.